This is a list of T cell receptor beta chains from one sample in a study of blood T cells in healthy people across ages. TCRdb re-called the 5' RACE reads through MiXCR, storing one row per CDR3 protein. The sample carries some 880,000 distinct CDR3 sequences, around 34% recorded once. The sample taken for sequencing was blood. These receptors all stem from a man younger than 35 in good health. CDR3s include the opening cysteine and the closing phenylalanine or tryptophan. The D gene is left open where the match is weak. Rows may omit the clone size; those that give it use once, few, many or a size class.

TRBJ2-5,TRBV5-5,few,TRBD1,CASSLGQGVQGIWEETQYF,TGTGCCAGCAGCTTGGGACAGGGGGTGCAAGGGATTTGGGAGGAGACCCAGTACTTC
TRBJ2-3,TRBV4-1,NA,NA,CASSQGGPDTQYF,TGCGCCAGCAGCCAAGGAGGCCCAGATACGCAGTATTTT
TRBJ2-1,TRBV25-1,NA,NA,CASSDNTEGGQYNEQFF,TGTGCCAGCAGTGACAATACAGAGGGGGGACAGTACAATGAGCAGTTCTTC
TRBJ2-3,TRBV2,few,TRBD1,CASREMTGGTDTQYF,TGTGCCAGCAGGGAGATGACAGGGGGCACAGATACGCAGTATTTT
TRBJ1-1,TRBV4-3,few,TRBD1,CASSQRTGGNTEAFF,TGCGCCAGCAGCCAGCGGACAGGGGGTAACACTGAAGCTTTCTTT
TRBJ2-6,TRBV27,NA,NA,CASSLDGVANVLTF,TGTGCCAGCAGTTTAGACGGCGTGGCCAACGTCCTGACTTTC
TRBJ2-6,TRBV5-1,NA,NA,CASSARQFSGANVLTF,TGCGCCAGCAGCGCCAGACAGTTCTCTGGGGCCAACGTCCTGACTTTC
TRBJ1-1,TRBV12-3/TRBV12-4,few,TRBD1,CASSLWDRGGTEAFF,TGTGCCAGCAGTTTATGGGACAGGGGAGGCACTGAAGCTTTCTTT
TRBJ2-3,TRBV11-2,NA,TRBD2,CASSLLGAGGTDTQYF,TGTGCCAGCAGCCTCTTAGGGGCGGGGGGGACAGATACGCAGTATTTT
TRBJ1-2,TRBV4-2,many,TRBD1,CASSQDRRGRLDGYTF,TGTGCCAGCAGCCAAGATAGGAGGGGGCGGCTGGATGGCTACACCTTC
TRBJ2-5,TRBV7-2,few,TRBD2,CASSLGSGLTQETQYF,TGTGCCAGCAGCTTGGGGTCGGGACTAACTCAAGAGACCCAGTACTTC
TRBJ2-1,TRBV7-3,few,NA,CASSLNPPVSGGVNEQFF,TGTGCCAGCAGCTTAAACCCCCCTGTTAGCGGAGGTGTGAATGAGCAGTTCTTC
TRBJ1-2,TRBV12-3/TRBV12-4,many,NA,CASSYTAPRHRGYTF,TGTGCCAGCAGTTACACAGCCCCCAGGCATCGTGGCTACACCTTC
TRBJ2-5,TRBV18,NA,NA,CVSAPPLETQYF,TGTGTCAGCGCACCACCGTTAGAGACCCAGTACTTC
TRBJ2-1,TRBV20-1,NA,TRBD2,CSARSSGGVNEQFF,TGCAGTGCTAGGTCCAGCGGGGGGGTCAATGAGCAGTTCTTC
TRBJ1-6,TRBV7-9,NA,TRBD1,CASSSTDRVYSPLHF,TGTGCCAGCAGCTCGACAGACAGGGTCTACTCACCCCTCCACTTT
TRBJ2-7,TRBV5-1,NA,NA,CASSSIASYEQYF,TGCGCCAGCAGCTCGATAGCGTCCTACGAGCAGTACTTC
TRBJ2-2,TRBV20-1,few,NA,CSARDPQGHGELFF,TGCAGTGCTAGAGATCCGCAGGGCCACGGGGAGCTGTTTTTT
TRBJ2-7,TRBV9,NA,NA,CASSVGGTLFDNEQYF,TGTGCCAGCAGCGTAGGGGGGACCCTATTCGACAATGAGCAGTACTTC
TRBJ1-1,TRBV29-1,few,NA,CSVEVGGFHTEAFF,TGCAGCGTTGAAGTTGGGGGATTCCACACTGAAGCTTTCTTT
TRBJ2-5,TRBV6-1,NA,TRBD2,CASERLAGKEEQYF,TGTGCCAGCGAGAGACTAGCGGGTAAGGAGGAGCAGTACTTC
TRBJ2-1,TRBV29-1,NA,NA,CSVGGDTYNEQFF,TGCAGCGTTGGAGGGGACACCTACAATGAGCAGTTCTTC
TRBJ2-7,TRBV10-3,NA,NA,CAIRRDLGGYEQYF,TGTGCCATCAGGAGGGACCTTGGCGGTTACGAGCAGTACTTC
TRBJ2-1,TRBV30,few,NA,CASGKGDLYNEQFF,TGTGCCTCCGGAAAAGGGGACTTGTACAATGAGCAGTTCTTC
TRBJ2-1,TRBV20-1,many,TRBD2,CSALGLAGLVNEQFF,TGCAGTGCGCTGGGACTAGCGGGCCTCGTCAATGAGCAGTTCTTC
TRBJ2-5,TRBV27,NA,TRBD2,CASRGGTSGGLTQETQYF,TGTGCCAGCAGGGGAGGGACTAGCGGGGGACTCACTCAAGAGACCCAGTACTTC
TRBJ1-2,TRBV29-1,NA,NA,CSVVPSGRASYGYTF,TGCAGCGTCGTACCTTCCGGGAGAGCTAGCTATGGCTACACCTTC
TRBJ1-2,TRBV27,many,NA,CASSSHPTGGYTF,TGTGCCAGCAGTTCCCACCCGACAGGAGGCTACACCTTC
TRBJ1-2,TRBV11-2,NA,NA,CASSAEFYGYTF,TGTGCCAGCAGCGCTGAATTCTATGGCTACACCTTC
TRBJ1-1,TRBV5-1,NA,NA,CASSLDGMGTEAFF,TGCGCCAGCAGCTTGGACGGCATGGGGACTGAAGCTTTCTTT
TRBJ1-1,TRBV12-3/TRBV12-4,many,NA,CASTPTGVNTEAFF,TGTGCCAGCACGCCGACAGGAGTGAACACTGAAGCTTTCTTT
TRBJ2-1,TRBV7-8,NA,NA,CASSLVGAGRYSEQFF,TGTGCCAGCAGCTTAGTCGGGGCGGGGAGGTACAGTGAGCAGTTCTTC
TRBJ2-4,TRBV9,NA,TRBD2,CASSVELLAGGYNEQYF,TGTGCCAGCAGCGTAGAGCTTCTAGCGGGGGGGTACAATGAGCAGTACTTC
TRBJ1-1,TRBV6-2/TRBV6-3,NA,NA,CASSLGTRGEAFF,TGTGCCAGCAGCCTCGGGACTCGCGGTGAAGCTTTCTTT
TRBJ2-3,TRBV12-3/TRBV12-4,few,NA,CASSLGGHLTDTQYF,TGTGCCAGCAGTTTAGGCGGGCATCTTACAGATACGCAGTATTTT
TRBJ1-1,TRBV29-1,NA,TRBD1,CSVATVPDRGTEAFF,TGCAGCGTCGCAACCGTCCCCGACAGGGGCACTGAAGCTTTCTTT
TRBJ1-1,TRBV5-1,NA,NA,CASSFALYGQRRNTEAFF,TGCGCCAGCAGCTTCGCTCTATATGGACAACGAAGGAACACTGAAGCTTTCTTT
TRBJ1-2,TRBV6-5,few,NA,CASSYSSGRVGYTF,TGTGCCAGCAGTTACTCGTCTGGAAGGGTTGGCTACACCTTC